A single sample gave rise to the 23 T cell receptor beta chains below, sequenced in a study of shared clonotypes between healthy human individuals. The method was immunoSEQ multiplex PCR; TCRdb's version includes in-frame clones alone and lacks a portion of them. The sample holds 2 million to 2.5 million clones, approximately 95% seen once. The sample taken for sequencing was naive CD4+ T cells from PBMCs. The subset was: CD45RA+ positively selected. These receptors all stem from a man between 18 and 29 years old in good health. Some clones in this sample may be carry-over from other donors' samples.

A note on this clone: The same CDR3 also results from other DNA sequences found in this sample. The rearrangement joins TRBV29-1 to TRBJ1-1; D is uncertain. V dropped 1 base and J dropped 0 bases, with 3 bases sitting between them. CDR3 length: 12 residues. Germline assignment: CDR1 SQVTM and CDR2 ANQGSEA. CDR3 region: CSVEGLNTEAFF. The CDR3 nucleotides are TGCAGCGTTGAAGGCTTGAACACTGAAGCTTTCTTT.

The chain joins TRBV5-1 to TRBJ2-3; D is unclear. The germline V gene has CDR1 SGHRS and CDR2 YFSETQ. Trimming took off 0 bases at V and 1 base at J, with 12 bases between the two ends. The CDR3 has 16 amino acids. CDR3 in DNA: TGCGCCAGCAGCTTGGCGAACAGTCCTGGCACAGATACGCAGTATTTT. Translation: CASSLANSPGTDTQYF.

The V gene is TRBV6-1, the J gene TRBJ2-5; no firm D call. Germline loops: CDR1 MNHNS, CDR2 SASEGT. Trimming removed 0 bases from V and 4 bases from J, with 6 bases in between. The CDR3 extends over 13 amino acids. The CDR3 spells CASSEAAGETQYF. Written as DNA, the CDR3 is TGTGCCAGCAGTGAAGCAGCAGGAGAGACCCAGTACTTC.

V and J are TRBV4-1 and TRBJ1-4; perhaps TRBD1 as D (5 bases). The CDR3 is 15 amino acids. CDR1 is MGHRA, CDR2 YSYEKL, per germline. V lost 3 bases, J lost 8 bases, and 16 bases lay in between. CDR3 nucleotide sequence: TGCGCCAGCAGCCAGCCGGGACCTTCCAGCGAAAAACTGTTTTTT. Protein sequence: CASSQPGPSSEKLFF.

The chain employs TRBV7-2 and TRBJ2-1, with D tentatively TRBD1 or TRBD2 (5 bases each). V lost 2 bases and J 9 bases, leaving 17 bases between the germline ends. CDR3 length equals 15 residues. Germline V gene data show CDR1 as SGHTA and CDR2 as FQGNSA. CDR3 nucleotide sequence: TGTGCCAGCAGCTTATCTAGGTTCAGGGACGCTGAGCAGTTCTTC. It translates to CASSLSRFRDAEQFF. The full variable domain, its missing parts supplied by reference TRBV7-2 and TRBJ2-1, is GAGVSQSPSNKVTEKGKDVELRCDPISGHTALYWYRQSLGQGLEFLIYFQGNSAPDKSGLPSDRFSAERTGGSVSTLTIQRTQQEDSAVYLCASSLSRFRDAEQFFGPGTRLTVL.

This clone appeared once. The V call is TRBV5-1, the J call TRBJ1-1; 8 positions agree with TRBD1. Trimming took 4 bases from V and 4 from J; bases not matched to a gene: 12. CDR1 SGHRS and CDR2 YFSETQ come from the germline V gene. The CDR3 contains 16 residues. DNA of the CDR3: TGCGCCAGCAGCGGAGGACAGGGTCGATCGGTCACTGAAGCTTTCTTT. Protein: CASSGGQGRSVTEAFF.

V and J are TRBV30 and TRBJ1-4, with 11 nucleotides matching TRBD1. Germline CDR1 reads GTSNPN; CDR2 reads SVGIG (reference sequence). There are 15 residues in the CDR3. After removal of 4 bases from V and 6 bases from J, the junction contained 7 bases not matched to a gene. The CDR3 DNA follows: TGTGCCTGGAACATTCCGGGACAGGGGGATGAAAAACTGTTTTTT. Translating it yields CAWNIPGQGDEKLFF.

The genes are TRBV6-6 and TRBJ1-5, with 10 bases that match TRBD1. The CDR3 spans 16 residues. The V segment lost 4 bases and the J segment 2 bases; nucleotides outside the gene matches: 5. Germline CDR1 and CDR2: MNHNY and SVGAGI (reference sequence). CDR3 sequence reads: CASSSKDRGGNQPQHF. DNA of the CDR3: TGTGCCAGCAGTTCGAAGGACAGGGGGGGCAATCAGCCCCAGCATTTT.

Here the CDR3 reads CASTLGGRNYGYTF. Written as DNA, the CDR3 is TGTGCCAGTACCCTGGGAGGGCGTAACTATGGCTACACCTTC. The rearrangement links TRBV19 to TRBJ1-2, with D unresolved. This CDR3 comprises 14 residues. V shed 7 bases and J shed 1 base, with 13 bases lying between them. The germline V gene encodes CDR1 LNHDA and CDR2 SQIVND (reference sequence).

This sequence joins TRBV6-5 and TRBJ2-5, with D tentatively TRBD1 (6 bases). V was trimmed by 2 bases and J by 9 bases, leaving 19 bases between them. Germline CDR1 MNHEY, CDR2 SVGAGI. The CDR3 is 15 residues long. The DNA of the CDR3 is TGTGCCAGCAGTTACCGTAGGGGGTCGGAGCGCCCCCAGTACTTC. Protein: CASSYRRGSERPQYF.

The chain recombines TRBV19 with TRBJ1-4, with unresolved D. The germline V gene encodes CDR1 LNHDA and CDR2 SQIVND (reference sequence). V was trimmed by 4 bases and J by 0 bases, leaving 15 bases between them. The CDR3 is made up of 17 amino acids. For the CDR3, the DNA is TGTGCCAGTAGTACTCCCCGATTGGTTGCAACTAATGAAAAACTGTTTTTT. Protein sequence: CASSTPRLVATNEKLFF.

Only one count was recorded for this clone. This chain links TRBV27 with TRBJ2-7; perhaps TRBD2 as D (5 bases). CDR1 and CDR2 from the germline V gene are MNHEY and SMNVEV (reference sequence). V lost 7 bases, J lost 3 bases, and 10 bases lay in between. This CDR3 region has 12 residues. CDR3 DNA sequence: TGTGCCAGCAAGCGGACCCGCTACGAGCAGTACTTC. It specifies CASKRTRYEQYF.

This sequence joins TRBV28 and TRBJ1-2; D is possibly TRBD1 (5 bases). Germline V gene data show CDR1 as MDHEN and CDR2 as SYDVKM. The CDR3 consists of 15 residues. Trimming pared 5 bases from V and 4 bases from J, leaving 17 bases between. CDR3 sequence: CASSLLAGAGYGYTF. The DNA for the CDR3 is TGTGCCAGCAGTCTCCTCGCTGGGGCCGGCTATGGCTACACCTTC.

The chain recombines TRBV5-4 with TRBJ2-1; D is unresolved. The V end lost 1 base, the J end lost 0 bases, and 14 bases lay between the germline ends. Germline V CDR1 and CDR2: SGHNT, YYREEE (reference sequence). The CDR3 extends over 17 amino acids. The CDR3 coding sequence is TGTGCCAGCAGCTTGTCGCCCTCGCCGAGCTCCTACAATGAGCAGTTCTTC. It yields the protein CASSLSPSPSSYNEQFF.

V and J are TRBV5-1 and TRBJ2-3; TRBD2 aligns across 9 bases. The J segment lost 3 bases and the V segment lost 1 base, leaving 6 bases of the junction unmatched. Germline V gene lookup returns CDR1 SGHRS and CDR2 YFSETQ. The CDR3 consists of 16 residues. The CDR3 DNA reads as TGCGCCAGCAGCTTGACGACTAGCGGAGGAACAGATACGCAGTATTTT. It specifies CASSLTTSGGTDTQYF.

In this sample, this clone turned up once. The rearrangement uses TRBV9 and TRBJ1-4; no clear D gene. The germline CDR1 and CDR2 sequences are SGDLS and YYNGEE. There are 15 residues in the CDR3. The V and J ends lost 0 bases and 2 bases respectively, with 8 bases between them. The CDR3 reads CASSVASQTNEKLFF. In DNA form, the CDR3 reads TGTGCCAGCAGCGTAGCGTCACAGACTAATGAAAAACTGTTTTTT. Complete variable domain (other parts from reference TRBV9 and TRBJ1-4): DSGVTQTPKHLITATGQRVTLRCSPRSGDLSVYWYQQSLDQGLQFLIQYYNGEERAKGNILERFSAQQFPDLHSELNLSSLELGDSALYFCASSVASQTNEKLFFGSGTQLSVL.

Note on this clone: Other DNA variants within this sample encode the same CDR3. The V gene is TRBV7-9, the J gene TRBJ2-1; 10 bases line up with TRBD2. The ends lost 5 bases at V and 2 bases at J; junction bases unmatched: 3. Germline V gene sequence: CDR1 SEHNR, CDR2 FQNEAQ (reference sequence). This CDR3 comprises 15 residues. The CDR3 nucleotides read TGTGCCAGCAGCCCTAGCGGGAGTCCCTACAATGAGCAGTTCTTC. It encodes CASSPSGSPYNEQFF. The full variable domain, completed using reference TRBV7-9 and TRBJ2-1, is DTGVSQNPRHKITKRGQNVTFRCDPISEHNRLYWYRQTLGQGPEFLTYFQNEAQLEKSRLLSDRFSAERPKGSFSTLEIQRTEQGDSAMYLCASSPSGSPYNEQFFGPGTRLTVL.

A note on this clone: The sample carries other DNA sequences with the same CDR3. The V and J genes are TRBV7-2 and TRBJ2-5; 8 bases map to TRBD1. The V gene end was trimmed by 5 bases and the J gene end by 2 bases; junction bases not matched to a gene: 4. This CDR3 is built from 14 residues. Germline values: CDR1 SGHTA, CDR2 FQGNSA. CDR3 nucleotide sequence: TGTGCCAGCAGCCCGGACAGGGTACAAGAGACCCAGTACTTC. This gives the protein CASSPDRVQETQYF.

This clone was seen more than once but under ten times. The chain combines TRBV6-5 with TRBJ1-1; unclear D gene. The ends were cut back, 0 bases at V and 4 bases at J, with 12 bases in the middle. Germline V gives CDR1 MNHEY, CDR2 SVGAGI. The CDR3 has 15 amino acids. The CDR3 DNA is TGTGCCAGCAGTTACTCATCCCCTGCGAGCACTGAAGCTTTCTTT. It specifies CASSYSSPASTEAFF.

The CDR3 DNA reads TGTGCCAGCAGTGACGAAGGGTCTTACTATGGCTACACCTTC. Protein: CASSDEGSYYGYTF. The chain links TRBV6-1 to TRBJ1-2; D uncertain. V was pared by 3 bases and J by 3 bases, with 11 bases between. The CDR3 extends over 14 amino acids. Germline-derived CDR1 and CDR2 are MNHNS and SASEGT.

This chain links TRBV2 with TRBJ2-7, with D perhaps matching TRBD2 (6 bases). CDR1 SNHLY and CDR2 FYNNEI come from the germline V gene. Deletions cut 8 bases from V and 0 bases from J, with 20 bases between. The CDR3 runs to 16 residues. The CDR3: CASGGSRTPSSYEQYF. For the CDR3, the DNA is TGTGCCAGCGGAGGGAGTAGGACACCGAGCTCCTACGAGCAGTACTTC.

V gene TRBV5-1 combines with J gene TRBJ1-1; possibly TRBD1 for D (5 bases). V was pared by 4 bases and J by 1 base, with 14 bases between. This CDR3 contains 15 residues. From germline, CDR1 is SGHRS and CDR2 YFSETQ. The DNA for the CDR3 is TGCGCCAGCAGCCGTACCGTCGACAGGAACACTGAAGCTTTCTTT. As protein: CASSRTVDRNTEAFF.

The CDR3 here is CSVEGSQVGYTF. Written as DNA, the CDR3 is TGCAGCGTTGAAGGGTCCCAGGTTGGCTACACCTTC. The chain recombines TRBV29-1 with TRBJ1-2; D call uncertain. The CDR3 extends over 12 amino acids. CDR1 and CDR2 (germline): SQVTM, ANQGSEA. V was trimmed by 1 base and J by 7 bases, leaving 10 bases between them.